This T cell receptor beta chain originates from a study of sequential checkpoint blockade in melanoma. For the study at large: TCRβ was sequenced from DNA of 75 to 95 pretreatment tumors.

The method was immunoSEQ multiplex PCR; TCRdb's version includes in-frame clones alone and lacks a portion of them. The sample has over 450 clones, 15% to 20% seen once. The V segment lost 5 bases and the J segment 3 bases; nucleotides outside the gene matches: 8. The CDR3 has 17 amino acids. The germline CDR1 and CDR2 sequences are SGHNT and YENEEA. Relative to its sample, this clone is medium-sized (0.01 to 0.1%). Treatment defined: randomized to nivolumab then ipilimumab (arm A) or the reverse (arm B). This TCR derives from a human donor with melanoma. The sequencing used tumor tissue (inferred from file names), collected from a patient given nivolumab and ipilimumab in sequence. The chain has TRBV11-3 and TRBJ2-1; 12 bases are a match to TRBD2. The CDR3 region has the DNA TGTGCCAGCAGCCCCTCTAGACTAGCGGGGGTCTACAATGAGCAGTTCTTC. This encodes CASSPSRLAGVYNEQFF.